A single sample gave rise to the 2 T cell receptor beta chains below, sequenced in a study of vaccination and CD4 T cells after COVID-19. These TCRs' antigens remain unknown. The treatment here: roughly 10-day PBMC culture with coronavirus spike peptide pools or control peptides (ViraFEST assay). Sequencing of cultured CD4+ T cell DNA used the Oncomine TCR Beta short-read assay. One entry per CDR3 protein, called by TCRdb with MiXCR from the PCR reads. The repertoire holds about 11,000 distinct CDR3 sequences, with around 53% as singletons. The sequenced sample consisted of CD4+ T cells from blood, cultured in vitro. Source of these receptors: a human donor who had recovered from COVID-19.

This clonotype has only a few counts. The chain recombines TRBV19 with TRBJ1-5; 11 bases are a match to TRBD1. CDR3 length equals 17 residues. Germline V gene sequence: CDR1 LNHDA, CDR2 SQIVND (reference sequence). J lost 5 bases, V lost 3 bases, and 9 bases had no gene match. CDR3 sequence (DNA): TGTGCCAGTAGTATGCCTGGACAGGGGGCTTTCGATCAGCCCCAGCATTTT. It encodes CASSMPGQGAFDQPQHF.

This clonotype was picked up a small number of times. CDR3: CSASDSISNQPQHF. The CDR3 DNA is TGCAGTGCTAGCGATAGTATTAGCAATCAGCCCCAGCATTTT. The V call is TRBV20-1, the J call TRBJ1-5; D is undetermined. Germline CDR1 is DFQATT and CDR2 is SNEGSKA (reference sequence). V was pared by 3 bases and J by 0 bases, with 9 bases between. CDR3 length equals 14 residues.